One T cell receptor (beta chain) is described in this entry. What it binds is not known. Specified treatment: oral pan-JAK inhibitor, 5-10 mg twice daily. This sample stems from a study of CD8+ T cells in alopecia areata. Study-wide findings and caveats: Lesional tissue from the scalp (especially in alopecia totalis/universalis) showed higher clonality than normal scalp.

RNA was extracted and reverse transcribed into cDNA as the sequencing template. The protocol was immunoSEQ multiplex PCR, while the TCRdb copy is restricted to in-frame clones and leaves out a portion. The data show about 200,000 clones, with over 60% seen just once and 4% to 5% held by the top ten. The material sequenced was CD4+ T cells sorted from blood, taken at week 4, from a patient treated with tofacitinib. This TCR derives from a human donor with alopecia areata.

CDR3 protein: CSARLADTQYF. The DNA of the CDR3 is TGCAGTGCTAGATTGGCAGATACGCAGTATTTT. V is TRBV20-1 and J is TRBJ2-3; D is undetermined. V lost 2 bases and J 4 bases, leaving 4 bases between the germline ends. CDR3 length: 11 amino acids. CDR1 is DFQATT, CDR2 SNEGSKA, per germline (reference sequence).